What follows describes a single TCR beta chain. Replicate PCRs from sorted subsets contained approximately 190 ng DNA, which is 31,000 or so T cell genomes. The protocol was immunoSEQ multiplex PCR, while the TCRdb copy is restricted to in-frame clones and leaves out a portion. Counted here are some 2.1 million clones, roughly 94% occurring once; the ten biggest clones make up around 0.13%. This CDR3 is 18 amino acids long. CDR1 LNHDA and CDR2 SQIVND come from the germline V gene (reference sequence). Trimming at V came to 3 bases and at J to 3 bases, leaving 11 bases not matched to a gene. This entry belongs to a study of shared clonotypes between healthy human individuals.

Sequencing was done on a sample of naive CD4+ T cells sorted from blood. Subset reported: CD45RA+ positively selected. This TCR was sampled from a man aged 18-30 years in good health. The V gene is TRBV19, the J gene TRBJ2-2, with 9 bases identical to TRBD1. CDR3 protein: CASSISPGQGSYTGELFF. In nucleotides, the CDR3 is TGTGCCAGTAGTATTTCTCCGGGACAGGGATCATACACCGGGGAGCTGTTTTTT.